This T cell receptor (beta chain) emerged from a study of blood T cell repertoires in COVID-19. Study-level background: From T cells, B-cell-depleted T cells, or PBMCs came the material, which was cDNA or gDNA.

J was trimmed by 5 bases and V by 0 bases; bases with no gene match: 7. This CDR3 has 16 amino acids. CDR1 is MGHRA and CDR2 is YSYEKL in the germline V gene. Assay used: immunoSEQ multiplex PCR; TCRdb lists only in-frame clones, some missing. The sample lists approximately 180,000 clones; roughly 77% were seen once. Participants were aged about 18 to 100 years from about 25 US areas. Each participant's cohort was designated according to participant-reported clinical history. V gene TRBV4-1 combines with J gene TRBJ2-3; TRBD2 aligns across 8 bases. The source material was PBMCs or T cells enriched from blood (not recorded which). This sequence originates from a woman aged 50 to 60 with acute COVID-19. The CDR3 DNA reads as TGCGCCAGCAGCCAAGATCCGGGGGGGACGTTAGATACGCAGTATTTT. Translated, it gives CASSQDPGGTLDTQYF.